This is a list of T cell receptor beta chains from one sample in a study of CD8+CD57+ T cells in acquired aplastic anemia. From the reads, TCRdb called clonotypes with MiXCR, one entry per CDR3 protein. The sample lists about 75,000 distinct CDR3 sequences; about 70% were seen once. The sequenced material came from sorted CD4+, CD8+, or CD8+CD57+ T cells (not recorded which) from PBMCs. The receptors stem from a human donor with aplastic anemia. CDR3s include the opening cysteine and the closing phenylalanine or tryptophan. A D gene is named only where the DNA matches it firmly. Clone size is stated in some rows and not others, as once, few, many or a class when expanded.

-,TRBV11-2,TRBJ2-3,-,TGTGCCAGCAGCTTCTATTTTGCTAGCACAGATACGCAGTATTTT,CASSFYFASTDTQYF
-,TRBV20-1,TRBJ1-6,-,TGCAGTGCTAGAGGCAGGGGAGTCTCACCCCTCCACTTT,CSARGRGVSPLHF
TRBD2,TRBV20-1,TRBJ2-7,-,TGCAGTGCTAGAGAGACTAGCGGGACCTACGAGCAGTACTTC,CSARETSGTYEQYF
TRBD2,TRBV20-1,TRBJ2-3,-,TGCAGTGCTCCTGTGGCGGGAGGCTCAGATACGCAGTATTTT,CSAPVAGGSDTQYF
-,TRBV10-3,TRBJ2-7,-,TGTGCCAGCAGCGGGGGGACAGGGGCCTACGAGCAGTACTTC,CASSGGTGAYEQYF
-,TRBV6-2/TRBV6-3,TRBJ1-2,-,TGTGCCAGCAGTTACTCGGGGCCCAACTATGGCTACACCTTC,CASSYSGPNYGYTF
TRBD1,TRBV6-1,TRBJ1-1,few,TGTGCCAGCAGTCCGAGACAGGGTATGAACACTGAAGCTTTCTTT,CASSPRQGMNTEAFF
TRBD1,TRBV29-1,TRBJ2-7,-,TGCAGCGTTAACGAACAGGGGGTAACCTACGAGCAGTACTTC,CSVNEQGVTYEQYF
-,TRBV25-1,TRBJ2-7,once,TGTGCCAGCAGTGAACCCCTTGACTCGAGCCCCTACAATGAGCAGTACTTC,CASSEPLDSSPYNEQYF
-,TRBV7-9,TRBJ2-5,-,TGTGCCAGCAGCCCCGGGAGACGAGAGACCCAGTACTTC,CASSPGRRETQYF
TRBD1,TRBV19,TRBJ1-5,-,TGTGCCAGTAGTCCCCGGGACAGGCCCAATCAGCCCCAGCATTTT,CASSPRDRPNQPQHF
-,TRBV15,TRBJ1-3,few,TGTGCCACCAGCAGAGATGTGGTCTCTGGAAACACCATATATTTT,CATSRDVVSGNTIYF
TRBD1,TRBV7-8,TRBJ2-7,once,TGTGCCAGCAGCCAAATAACCAGGGGGCCAACCTACGAGCAGTACTTC,CASSQITRGPTYEQYF
-,TRBV2,TRBJ2-3,-,TGTGCCAGCAGTGACTACTATACCACAGATACGCAGTATTTT,CASSDYYTTDTQYF
TRBD1,TRBV7-9,TRBJ2-7,-,TGTGCCAGTCTAGGGACAGGAATCGGCGAGCAGTACTTC,CASLGTGIGEQYF
-,TRBV2,TRBJ2-7,-,TGTGCCACCACCGACCTCTTAACCTACGAGCAGTACTTC,CATTDLLTYEQYF
TRBD2,TRBV7-2,TRBJ2-1,many,TGTGCCAGCAGCTCGCCCGGGACTAGTGATCGCGGTGAGCAGTTCTTC,CASSSPGTSDRGEQFF
-,TRBV29-1,TRBJ1-2,-,TGCAGCGTTGCCCCAGGGGTGGGCTACACCTTC,CSVAPGVGYTF
-,TRBV7-3,TRBJ1-1,many,TGTGCCAGCAGCTCCGAGGGGGGGAACACTGAAGCTTTCTTT,CASSSEGGNTEAFF
-,TRBV7-9,TRBJ2-7,once,TGTGCCAGCAGCTCACTGTACGTCGAGCAGTACTTC,CASSSLYVEQYF
-,TRBV19,TRBJ1-6,-,TGTGCCAGTCGCGCGTGGGATTCACCCCTCCACTTT,CASRAWDSPLHF
-,TRBV30,TRBJ2-7,-,TGTGCCAGGGCGGACCCCTACGAGCAGTACTTC,CARADPYEQYF
-,TRBV18,TRBJ2-7,-,TGTGCCAGCTCACCGCCGGTCTTTCGCTACGAGCAGTACTTC,CASSPPVFRYEQYF
-,TRBV20-1,TRBJ2-7,once,TGCAGTGCTAGGACAGAGGGGACCTACAGGAGGACCTACGAGCAGTACTTC,CSARTEGTYRRTYEQYF
-,TRBV9,TRBJ1-1,once,TGTGCCAGTGCGGGAGAGTACACTGAAGCTTTCTTT,CASAGEYTEAFF
-,TRBV7-9,TRBJ1-2,-,TGTGCCAGCAGCTTAACGGATGCCTATGGCTACACCTTC,CASSLTDAYGYTF
-,TRBV19,TRBJ1-5,few,TGTGCCAGTAGTATGGACGCTTCGAACAATCAGCCCCAGCATTTT,CASSMDASNNQPQHF
-,TRBV4-1,TRBJ2-7,many,TGCGCCAGCAGCCAGGCCGGGATCCCAAGCCCTTACGAGCAGTACTTC,CASSQAGIPSPYEQYF
-,TRBV7-9,TRBJ1-2,-,TGTGCCAGCAGCTTTCAGTATGGCTACACCTTC,CASSFQYGYTF
TRBD1,TRBV2,TRBJ1-1,-,TGTGCCAGCACCTACCAGGGGGGCACTGAAGCTTTCTTT,CASTYQGGTEAFF
TRBD2,TRBV7-2,TRBJ2-5,few,TGTGCCAGTCCGCGGGGGGATGAGACCCAGTACTTC,CASPRGDETQYF
-,TRBV5-4,TRBJ2-3,once,TGTGCCAGCAGCTTAGGATATGGCAGCACAGATACGCAGTATTTT,CASSLGYGSTDTQYF
-,TRBV20-1,TRBJ2-6,-,TGCAGTGCTAGAGAGCTCAGGGACTCTGGGGCCAACGTCCTGACTTTC,CSARELRDSGANVLTF
-,TRBV11-2,TRBJ1-6,-,TGTGCCAGCTGCCCTGTGGGGAATTCACCCCTCCACTTT,CASCPVGNSPLHF
TRBD2,TRBV19,TRBJ2-7,-,TGTGCCAGTAGTATGACGGCGGGGGGGCCCTACGAGCAGTACTTC,CASSMTAGGPYEQYF
TRBD1,TRBV5-6,TRBJ1-2,many,TGTGCCAGCAGTAACACAGGGGGCGCAATGTTACTTAACTATGGCTACACCTTC,CASSNTGGAMLLNYGYTF
-,TRBV9,TRBJ1-2,once,TGTGCCAGCAGCCAAGCAGGGGAGGGTGGCTACACCTTC,CASSQAGEGGYTF
TRBD1,TRBV2,TRBJ1-2,-,TGTGCCAGCAGTGAGGGACAGGGTGCCTATGGCTACACCTTC,CASSEGQGAYGYTF
-,TRBV11-1,TRBJ2-1,-,TGTGCCAGCAGCCTCGTCCGAGCGGGCCTCAAATACAATGAGCAGTTCTTC,CASSLVRAGLKYNEQFF
-,TRBV4-2,TRBJ2-7,-,TGTGCCAGCAGTTACGGGGCGAACTACGAGCAGTACTTC,CASSYGANYEQYF
-,TRBV5-6,TRBJ2-7,-,TGTGCCAGCAGCTTATCTGACTACGAGCAGTACTTC,CASSLSDYEQYF
-,TRBV12-5,TRBJ2-7,-,TGTGCTAGTGGTTCAAGTTCTTTGCGCGAGCAGTACTTC,CASGSSSLREQYF
TRBD2,TRBV4-2,TRBJ2-5,-,TGTGCCAGCAGCCAAGAGGGTAGCGGGGGGGCGGACTTC,CASSQEGSGGADF
TRBD1,TRBV9,TRBJ1-1,many,TGTGCCAGCAGCGTAACAGGGGTTGGCACTGAAGCTTTCTTT,CASSVTGVGTEAFF
TRBD1,TRBV15,TRBJ2-5,-,TGTGCCACCAGCACCGGGACAGGGTTTGGAGAGACCCAGTACTTC,CATSTGTGFGETQYF